This section outlines one T cell receptor (beta chain) sequence together with its context. The data originate from a study of blood T cell repertoires in COVID-19. About the study: Acute and convalescent COVID-19 specimens originated in the United States, Italy and Spain. T cells, B-cell-depleted T cells, or PBMCs provided the cDNA or gDNA that served as material.

The CDR3 is 15 amino acids. Germline-derived CDR1 and CDR2 are LGHNA and YSLEER. V shed 0 bases and J shed 2 bases, with 10 bases lying between them. The authors' processing: How many nucleated cells were present was estimated from reference gene primer amplification. Here immunoSEQ multiplex PCR was the method, and the copy in TCRdb shows in-frame clones only, minus some. The V and J calls and clone size come from that table; D and trimming were worked out from the DNA. The table has about 220,000 clones, about four fifths seen once. This clonotype originated in a woman older than 75 with acute or convalescent COVID-19. Material for sequencing was peripheral blood. The chain employs TRBV4-3 and TRBJ1-2; D perhaps matches TRBD1 (5 bases). The CDR3 DNA follows: TGCGCCAGCAGCCAAGAGGACACCTACAACTATGGCTACACCTTC. Its protein is CASSQEDTYNYGYTF.